Shown below are 26 T cell receptor beta chains from a single sample sequenced in a study of T cell responses to AZD1222 COVID-19 vaccine. Method: immunoSEQ multiplex PCR; TCRdb's copy keeps in-frame clones and lacks some. The sample records more than 110,000 clones, approximately 92% being singletons. The sequenced sample was peripheral blood, obtained 28 days after the second AZD1222 dose. All receptors come from an adult who received the AZD1222 COVID-19 vaccine.

The V gene is TRBV6-2 or TRBV6-3, the J gene TRBJ2-5, with D unclear. The germline V gene encodes CDR1 MNHEY and CDR2 SVGEGT. This CDR3 is built from 12 residues. Trimming stripped 3 bases from V and 5 bases from J, with 7 bases between. The CDR3 here is CASSYLLETQYF. The CDR3 nucleotides read TGTGCCAGCAGTTATCTTCTGGAGACCCAGTACTTC.

This chain links TRBV6-1 with TRBJ1-5; D not certain. The CDR3 extends over 14 amino acids. The V and J ends lost 3 bases and 4 bases respectively, with 10 bases between them. Looked up from germline, CDR1 is MNHNS and CDR2 is SASEGT. CDR3: CASSDTSLNQPQHF. The CDR3, as DNA: TGTGCCAGCAGTGACACCTCGTTAAATCAGCCCCAGCATTTT.

V and J are TRBV4-2 and TRBJ1-5, with TRBD1 matching over 9 bases. J lost 0 bases, V lost 0 bases, and 6 bases had no gene match. The germline gives CDR1 LGHNA, CDR2 YNFKEQ. This CDR3 has 18 residues. In DNA, the CDR3 is TGTGCCAGCAGCCAAGAGGGGCGGACAGGGGATAGCAATCAGCCCCAGCATTTT. Its translation: CASSQEGRTGDSNQPQHF.

This clone has just one count. The chain combines TRBV28 with TRBJ1-2; tentative D call: TRBD1 (6 bases). CDR1 and CDR2 from the germline V gene are MDHEN and SYDVKM. The CDR3 has 12 amino acids. Between the trimmed V and J ends, which lost 7 bases and 4 bases, there was a span of 10 bases. The chain's CDR3 is CASTEGGYGYTF. CDR3 DNA sequence: TGTGCCAGCACCGAGGGGGGCTATGGCTACACCTTC.

The chain joins TRBV15 to TRBJ1-1; the D is unclear. Germline lookup yields CDR1 LNHNV and CDR2 YYDKDF (reference sequence). The CDR3 loop spans 14 amino acids. V gave up 0 bases and J gave up 1 base, with 6 bases separating them. For the CDR3, the DNA is TGTGCCACCAGCAGAGAGGCAGGGAACACTGAAGCTTTCTTT. It specifies CATSREAGNTEAFF. Full variable domain (remainder filled in from reference TRBV15 and TRBJ1-1): DAMVIQNPRYQVTQFGKPVTLSCSQTLNHNVMYWYQQKSSQAPKLLFHYYDKDFNNEADTPDNFQSRRPNTSFCFLDIRSPGLGDTAMYLCATSREAGNTEAFFGQGTRLTVV.

The chain couples TRBV20-1 to TRBJ1-1; no clear D. Trimming shortened V by 5 bases and J by 8 bases, and 12 bases separated the two germline ends. In germline, CDR1 is DFQATT, CDR2 SNEGSKA (reference sequence). CDR3 length: 11 residues. The CDR3 is CSAWTLKEAFF. CDR3 bases: TGCAGTGCTTGGACCCTGAAGGAAGCTTTCTTT.

This chain joins TRBV11-3 and TRBJ2-1; D is possibly TRBD1 (6 bases). Trimming removed 0 bases from V and 4 bases from J, with 13 bases in between. Germline CDR1 SGHNT, CDR2 YENEEA. The CDR3 has 16 residues. CDR3 DNA: TGTGCCAGCAGCTTAGAGCAGGGGAGTCGGTACAATGAGCAGTTCTTC. Translation: CASSLEQGSRYNEQFF. Supplemented by reference TRBV11-3 and TRBJ2-1, the full variable domain reads EAGVVQSPRYKIIEKKQPVAFWCNPISGHNTLYWYLQNLGQGPELLIRYENEEAVDDSQLPKDRFSAERLKGVDSTLKIQPAELGDSAVYLCASSLEQGSRYNEQFFGPGTRLTVL.

This clone has just a few counts. The V and J genes are TRBV10-3 and TRBJ2-7; D perhaps matches TRBD2 (7 bases). The CDR3 is made up of 15 amino acids. Trimming cost V 0 bases and J 2 bases, with 11 bases left between them. Germline CDR1 is ENHRY and CDR2 is SYGVKD. The CDR3 region is CAISESGGRAYEQYF. CDR3 nucleotides: TGTGCCATCAGTGAGTCGGGGGGGCGCGCCTACGAGCAGTACTTC.

V is TRBV24-1 and J is TRBJ1-1, with a tentative D call TRBD1 (5 bases). The V gene's germline CDR1 is KGHDR and CDR2 SFDVKD. Trimming cost V 3 bases and J 6 bases, with 19 bases left between them. The CDR3 is 16 residues long. The CDR3 sequence: CATSDPGAGGKAEAFF. Here the CDR3 DNA reads TGTGCCACCAGTGATCCCGGGGCAGGTGGAAAGGCTGAAGCTTTCTTT.

The chain uses TRBV20-1 and TRBJ2-7, with 8 nucleotides matching TRBD1. The CDR3 consists of 14 residues. Germline lookup yields CDR1 DFQATT and CDR2 SNEGSKA (reference sequence). With 3 bases clipped from V and 1 base from J, the junction kept 5 bases outside the gene matches. The CDR3: CSASETGASYEQYF. The CDR3 DNA sequence: TGCAGTGCTAGTGAGACAGGGGCTTCCTACGAGCAGTACTTC.

On this clone: Other DNA variants within this sample encode the same CDR3. The chain combines TRBV3-1 (or the pseudogene TRBV3-2) with TRBJ1-5; D is unresolved. The V and J ends lost 3 bases and 1 base respectively, with 7 bases between them. The length of the CDR3 is 14 residues. Germline values: CDR1 LGHDT, CDR2 YNNKEL (reference sequence). In DNA form, the CDR3 reads TGTGCCAGCAGCCAGGCGGGGAGCAATCAGCCCCAGCATTTT. This codes for CASSQAGSNQPQHF.

The J gene is TRBJ2-1, the V gene TRBV9; D gene ambiguous. There are 16 residues in the CDR3. Germline V gene data show CDR1 as SGDLS and CDR2 as YYNGEE. V lost 1 base and J 8 bases, leaving 19 bases between the germline ends. The DNA of the CDR3 is TGTGCCAGCAGCGTAAGTGGGTCTCCCATGGGCGATGAGCAGTTCTTC. Its translation: CASSVSGSPMGDEQFF.

The genes are TRBV9 and TRBJ2-5; TRBD2 matches at 10 bases. Germline V gives CDR1 SGDLS, CDR2 YYNGEE. The junction had 6 bases not matched to a gene; V was cut back by 2 bases and J by 5 bases. The CDR3 covers 15 residues. CDR3 in DNA: TGTGCCAGCAGCGTCACTAGCGGGATGGCGGAGACCCAGTACTTC. Translating gives CASSVTSGMAETQYF.

V gene TRBV5-1 combines with J gene TRBJ2-7, with 8 bases that match TRBD1. Germline CDR1 SGHRS, CDR2 YFSETQ. This CDR3 contains 13 residues. V gave up 5 bases and J gave up 4 bases; unmatched junction bases: 5. The chain's CDR3 is CASRGQGAYEQYF. The CDR3 DNA reads as TGCGCCAGCAGAGGGCAGGGGGCGTACGAGCAGTACTTC. Full variable domain (rest looked up from reference TRBV5-1 and TRBJ2-7): KAGVTQTPRYLIKTRGQQVTLSCSPISGHRSVSWYQQTPGQGLQFLFEYFSETQRNKGNFPGRFSGRQFSNSRSEMNVSTLELGDSALYLCASRGQGAYEQYFGPGTRLTVT.

The chain couples TRBV4-3 to TRBJ1-2; 7 bases agree with TRBD1. Losses at the gene ends were 1 base for V and 2 bases for J; bases not matched to a gene: 4. CDR1 and CDR2 (germline): LGHNA, YSLEER. The CDR3 has 15 amino acids. This chain's CDR3 is CASSQAPRGNYGYTF. In DNA form, the CDR3 reads TGCGCCAGCAGCCAAGCCCCCAGGGGGAACTATGGCTACACCTTC.

This clone was counted only a few times. This rearrangement joins TRBV13 to TRBJ1-2; D remains unclear. Trimming pared 5 bases from V and 8 bases from J, leaving 18 bases between. There are 14 residues in the CDR3. Germline V gene sequence: CDR1 PRHDT, CDR2 FYEKMQ (reference sequence). CDR3 protein: CASSTRMVALGYTF. The CDR3 DNA follows: TGTGCCAGCAGCACAAGGATGGTGGCGTTAGGCTACACCTTC.

The genes are TRBV6-6 and TRBJ2-4, with D perhaps assigned TRBD1 or TRBD2 (6 bases each). Germline V gene sequence: CDR1 MNHNY, CDR2 SVGAGI (reference sequence). The CDR3 is 15 amino acids. The V gene lost 2 bases and the J gene lost 6 bases, with 14 bases spanning the gap. The CDR3 sequence: CASSYGSGAGNIQYF. CDR3 DNA: TGTGCCAGCAGTTACGGCTCGGGGGCGGGAAACATTCAGTACTTC.

This chain joins TRBV12-3 or TRBV12-4 and TRBJ2-7; 7 bases match TRBD2. The CDR3 runs 13 residues. V gave up 1 base and J gave up 4 bases; unmatched junction bases: 1. The CDR3 protein is CASSLGLAYEQYF. The CDR3 region has the DNA TGTGCCAGCAGTTTAGGACTAGCATACGAGCAGTACTTC.

The rearrangement uses TRBV9 and TRBJ1-2; possible D gene TRBD1, 5 bases. The CDR3 totals 13 residues. V lost 0 bases and J 3 bases, leaving 6 bases between the germline ends. Per germline, CDR1 SGDLS and CDR2 YYNGEE. The CDR3 loop is CASSVGQYYGYTF. CDR3 DNA sequence: TGTGCCAGCAGCGTAGGACAGTACTATGGCTACACCTTC.

Only a few counts were recorded for this clone. The chain recombines TRBV5-6 with TRBJ2-7, with D maybe TRBD1 (6 bases). Germline-derived CDR1 and CDR2 are SGHDT and YYEEEE. The CDR3 is made up of 14 amino acids. The germline V and J ends were trimmed by 2 bases and 5 bases, with 14 bases remaining between them. The CDR3 reads CASSLSGHIHEQYF. The DNA of the CDR3 is TGTGCCAGCAGCTTATCGGGACATATCCACGAGCAGTACTTC. Based on the CDR3 plus reference TRBV5-6 and TRBJ2-7, the full variable domain is DAGVTQSPTHLIKTRGQQVTLRCSPKSGHDTVSWYQQALGQGPQFIFQYYEEEERQRGNFPDRFSGHQFPNYSSELNVNALLLGDSALYLCASSLSGHIHEQYFGPGTRLTVT.

The chain carries TRBV7-2 and TRBJ1-5; no definite D call. CDR1 is SGHTA and CDR2 is FQGNSA in the germline V gene. The CDR3 totals 15 residues. V shed 1 base and J shed 7 bases, with 14 bases lying between them. CDR3 in amino acids: CASSLERVARQPQHF. CDR3 coding DNA: TGTGCCAGCAGCTTAGAAAGGGTAGCCCGGCAGCCCCAGCATTTT.

In DNA, the CDR3 is TGTGCCAGCAGCCTAGGTCGGGCTAGCGGGCGCACAGATACGCAGTATTTT. Translation gives CASSLGRASGRTDTQYF. The V and J genes are TRBV11-3 and TRBJ2-3; 8 bases map to TRBD2. The CDR3 spans 17 residues. The V segment lost 5 bases and the J segment 1 base; nucleotides outside the gene matches: 11. Germline values: CDR1 SGHNT, CDR2 YENEEA.

This chain joins TRBV29-1 and TRBJ1-2; no firm D call. V lost 4 bases, J lost 5 bases, and 14 bases lay in between. This CDR3 has 13 residues. Germline-derived CDR1 and CDR2 are SQVTM and ANQGSEA. CDR3 protein: CSVVWQLGYGYTF. The CDR3 DNA reads as TGCAGCGTTGTATGGCAGCTAGGGTATGGCTACACCTTC.

The chain combines TRBV5-4 with TRBJ1-4; TRBD1 is a possible D gene (5 bases). The germline V gene has CDR1 SGHNT and CDR2 YYREEE (reference sequence). V was pared by 4 bases and J by 7 bases, with 11 bases between. There are 13 residues in the CDR3. The CDR3 loop is CASSPWGVEKLFF. The CDR3 DNA reads as TGTGCCAGCAGCCCCTGGGGGGTTGAAAAACTGTTTTTT.

The rearrangement links TRBV24-1 to TRBJ1-4; D not certain. V gave up 5 bases and J gave up 5 bases, with 8 bases separating them. The CDR3 consists of 13 residues. CDR1 KGHDR and CDR2 SFDVKD come from the germline V gene. The CDR3 DNA follows: TGTGCCACCAGTGCCGTTGACAATGAAAAACTGTTTTTT. It encodes CATSAVDNEKLFF.

This chain's CDR3 is CASSLMGQGTYEQYF. The CDR3 nucleotides are TGTGCCAGCAGTTTAATGGGACAGGGGACCTACGAGCAGTACTTC. The chain has TRBV28 and TRBJ2-7; 10 nucleotides agree with TRBD1. Germline V gene data show CDR1 as MDHEN and CDR2 as SYDVKM. The CDR3 length is 15 residues. Unmatched junction bases numbered 3, after V lost 2 bases and J lost 2 bases.